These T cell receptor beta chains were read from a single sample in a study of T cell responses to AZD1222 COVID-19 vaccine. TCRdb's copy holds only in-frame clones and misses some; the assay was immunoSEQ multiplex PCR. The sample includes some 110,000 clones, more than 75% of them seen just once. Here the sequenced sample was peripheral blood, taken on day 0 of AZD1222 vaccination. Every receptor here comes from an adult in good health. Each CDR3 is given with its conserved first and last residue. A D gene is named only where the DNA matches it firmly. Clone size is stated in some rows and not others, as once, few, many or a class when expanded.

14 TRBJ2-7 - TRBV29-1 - TGCAGCGTTGAAGACCCACAGGGTATCCACGAGCAGTACTTC CSVEDPQGIHEQYF
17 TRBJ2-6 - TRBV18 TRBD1 TGTGCCAGCTCACCCACCGGGACAGGGACTGGGGCCAACGTCCTGACTTTC CASSPTGTGTGANVLTF
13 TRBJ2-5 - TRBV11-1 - TGTGCCAGCAGCCTCCGGGTCCAAGAGACCCAGTACTTC CASSLRVQETQYF
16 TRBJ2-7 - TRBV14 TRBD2 TGTGCCAGCAGCCAAAGAGAGACTAGCGGAGGCTACGAGCAGTACTTC CASSQRETSGGYEQYF
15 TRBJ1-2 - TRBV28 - TGTGCCAGCAGTACCCTGGGGGGGGATAACTGGGGCTACACCTTC CASSTLGGDNWGYTF
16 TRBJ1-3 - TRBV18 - TGTGCCAGCTCACAGGATATGGTCGGCTCGGGAAACACCATATATTTT CASSQDMVGSGNTIYF
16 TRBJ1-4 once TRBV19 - TGTGCCAGTAGCCGACCCATCGGTTTAGTAAGGGAAAAACTGTTTTTT CASSRPIGLVREKLFF
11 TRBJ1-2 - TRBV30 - TGTGCCTGGACGAGGACCGAGGGCTACACCTTC CAWTRTEGYTF
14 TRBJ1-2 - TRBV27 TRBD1 TGTGCCAGCAGCAGGGACAGGGACGACTATGGCTACACCTTC CASSRDRDDYGYTF
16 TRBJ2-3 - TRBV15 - TGTGCCACCAGCGTCAGTTTAGGGCAACGCACAGATACGCAGTATTTT CATSVSLGQRTDTQYF
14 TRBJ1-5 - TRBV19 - TGTGCCAGTAGGCCGGGGCCGGGCCAAGGGCCCCAGCATTTT CASRPGPGQGPQHF
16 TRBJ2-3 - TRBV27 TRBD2 TGTGCCAGCAGGGTCGCCTTAGCGGGAGGAACAGATACGCAGTATTTT CASRVALAGGTDTQYF
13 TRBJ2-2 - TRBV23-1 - TGCGCCAGCAGTCAATCTAACACCGGGGAGCTGTTTTTT CASSQSNTGELFF
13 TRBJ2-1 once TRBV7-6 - TGTGCCAGCAGCCCCCCCGACTGGAATGAGCAGTTCTTC CASSPPDWNEQFF
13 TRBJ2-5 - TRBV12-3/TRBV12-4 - TGTGCCAGCAGTTTTGGAGCTGGAGAGACCCAGTACTTC CASSFGAGETQYF
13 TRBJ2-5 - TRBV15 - TGTGCCACCTCGAGGAGCATTCAAGAGACCCAGTACTTC CATSRSIQETQYF
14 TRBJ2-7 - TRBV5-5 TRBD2 TGTGCCAGCAGCCAGGGACTACCAACCTACGAGCAGTACTTC CASSQGLPTYEQYF
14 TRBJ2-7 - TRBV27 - TGTGCCACACAAGAAAGCCAGAGCTCCTACGAGCAGTACTTC CATQESQSSYEQYF
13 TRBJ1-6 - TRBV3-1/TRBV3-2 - TGTGCCAGCAGCCCCAACTATAATTCACCCCTCCACTTT CASSPNYNSPLHF
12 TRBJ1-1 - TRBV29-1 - TGCAGCGTTGACGAGTTGGACACTGAAGCTTTCTTT CSVDELDTEAFF
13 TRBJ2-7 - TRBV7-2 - TGTGCCAGCAGCTTCTCATCGGGAGCCGAGCAGTACTTC CASSFSSGAEQYF
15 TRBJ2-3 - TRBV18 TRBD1 TGTGCCAGCTCACCGACAGGGGCGAGCACAGATACGCAGTATTTT CASSPTGASTDTQYF
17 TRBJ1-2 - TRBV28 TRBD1 TGTGCCAGCAGTTTGAACCGGGACAGGGTGATTAACTATGGCTACACCTTC CASSLNRDRVINYGYTF
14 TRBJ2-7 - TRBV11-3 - TGTGCCAGCAGCGATCGAACGCGGCCCTATGAGCAGTACTTC CASSDRTRPYEQYF
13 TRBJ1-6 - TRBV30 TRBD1 TGTGCCTGGGGACAGGGGTATAATTCACCCCTCCACTTT CAWGQGYNSPLHF
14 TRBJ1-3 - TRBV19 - TGTGCCAGTAGACCTTCCAGTTCTGGAAACACCATATATTTT CASRPSSSGNTIYF
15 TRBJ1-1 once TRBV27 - TGTGCCAGCAGTTTATCAGGGTTGATCAACACTGAAGCTTTCTTT CASSLSGLINTEAFF
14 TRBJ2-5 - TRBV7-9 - TGTGCCAGCAGCTTAGGACATCAATCGGGGACCCAGTACTTC CASSLGHQSGTQYF
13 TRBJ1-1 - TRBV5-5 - TGTGCCAGCAGCCTACAGGGCGGGCGGGAAGCTTTCTTT CASSLQGGREAFF
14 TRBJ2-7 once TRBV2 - TGTGCCAGCTGTGCTGACAGGTCCTCCTACGAGCAGTACTTC CASCADRSSYEQYF
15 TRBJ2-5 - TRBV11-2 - TGTGCCAGCAGCCAATCTCGACAGGACCAAGAGACCCAGTACTTC CASSQSRQDQETQYF
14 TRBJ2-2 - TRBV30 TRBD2 TGTGCCTGGAAAGCGGGAGTCGACACCGGGGAGCTGTTTTTT CAWKAGVDTGELFF
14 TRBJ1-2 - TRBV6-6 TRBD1 TGTGCCAGCAGTTTTACAGGGGGCGCAGGTGGCTACACCTTC CASSFTGGAGGYTF
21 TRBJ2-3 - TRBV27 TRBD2 TGTGCCAGCAGTTTTAGGGGGACTAGCGGGAGAAGGGGGCTTGGCACAGATACGCAGTATTTT CASSFRGTSGRRGLGTDTQYF
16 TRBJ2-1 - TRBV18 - TGTGCCAGCTCACCGGCGACGGTATTCCTCTACAATGAGCAGTTCTTC CASSPATVFLYNEQFF
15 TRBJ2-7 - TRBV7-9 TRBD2 TGTGCCAGCAGTTCCCGGACTAGCAGAAGCTACGAGCAGTACTTC CASSSRTSRSYEQYF
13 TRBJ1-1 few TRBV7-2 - TGTGCCAGCAGCTTTACCTCGAACACTGAAGCTTTCTTT CASSFTSNTEAFF
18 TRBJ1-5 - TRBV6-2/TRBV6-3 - TGTGCCAGCAGTTACCCCCCTCGGGGCGCGTATAGCAATCAGCCCCAGCATTTT CASSYPPRGAYSNQPQHF
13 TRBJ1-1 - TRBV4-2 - TGTGCCAGCAGCCAAGATACGAACGCTGAAGCTTTCTTT CASSQDTNAEAFF
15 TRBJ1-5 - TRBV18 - TGTGCCAGCTCACCAGGGGCAGGTCCCAATCAGCCCCAGCATTTT CASSPGAGPNQPQHF
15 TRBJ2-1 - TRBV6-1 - TGTGCCAGCAGTGAAAGACGGAGCTCCTACAATGAGCAGTTCTTC CASSERRSSYNEQFF
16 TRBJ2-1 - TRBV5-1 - TGCGCCAGCAGCTTGGCCAGTGGGTCGTCATACAATGAGCAGTTCTTC CASSLASGSSYNEQFF
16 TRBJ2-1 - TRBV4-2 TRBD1 TGTGCCAGCAGCCAAGATGCGAGACAGGGGTACAATGAGCAGTTCTTC CASSQDARQGYNEQFF
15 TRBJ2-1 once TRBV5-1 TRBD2 TGCGCCAGCAGCTCTAGCGGGGACTCCTACAATGAGCAGTTCTTC CASSSSGDSYNEQFF
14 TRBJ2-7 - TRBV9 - TGTGCCAGCAGCGTAGCTGGTAGTGACTACGAGCAGTACTTC CASSVAGSDYEQYF
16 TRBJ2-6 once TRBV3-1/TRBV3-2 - TGTGCCAGCAGCCAACAGGTTGGAGCTGGGGCCAACGTCCTGACTTTC CASSQQVGAGANVLTF
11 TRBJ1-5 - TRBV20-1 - TGCAGTGGACGAGGCAATCAGCCCCAGCATTTT CSGRGNQPQHF